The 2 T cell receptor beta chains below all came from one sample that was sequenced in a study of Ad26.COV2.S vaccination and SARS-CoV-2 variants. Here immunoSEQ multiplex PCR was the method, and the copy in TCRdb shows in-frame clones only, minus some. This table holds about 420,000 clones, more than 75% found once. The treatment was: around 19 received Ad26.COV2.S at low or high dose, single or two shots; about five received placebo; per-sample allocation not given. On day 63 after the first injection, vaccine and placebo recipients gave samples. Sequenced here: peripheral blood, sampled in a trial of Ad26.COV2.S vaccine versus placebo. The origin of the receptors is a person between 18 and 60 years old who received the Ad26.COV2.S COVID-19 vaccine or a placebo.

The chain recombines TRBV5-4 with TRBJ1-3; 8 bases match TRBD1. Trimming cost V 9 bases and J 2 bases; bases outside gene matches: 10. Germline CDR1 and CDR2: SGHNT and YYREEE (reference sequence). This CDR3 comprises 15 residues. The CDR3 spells CATRGADRAGNTIYF. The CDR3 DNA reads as TGTGCCACTCGAGGGGCGGACAGGGCTGGAAACACCATATATTTT. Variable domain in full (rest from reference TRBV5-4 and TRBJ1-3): ETGVTQSPTHLIKTRGQQVTLRCSSQSGHNTVSWYQQALGQGPQFIFQYYREEENGRGNFPPRFSGLQFPNYSSELNVNALELDDSALYLCATRGADRAGNTIYFGEGSWLTVV.

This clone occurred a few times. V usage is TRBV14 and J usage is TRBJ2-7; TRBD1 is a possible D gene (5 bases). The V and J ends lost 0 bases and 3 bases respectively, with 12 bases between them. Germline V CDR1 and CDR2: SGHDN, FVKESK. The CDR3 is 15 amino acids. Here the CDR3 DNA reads TGTGCCAGCAGCCAAGATAATGGGGCCCTCTACGAGCAGTACTTC. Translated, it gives CASSQDNGALYEQYF. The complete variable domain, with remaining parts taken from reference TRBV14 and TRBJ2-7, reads EAGVTQFPSHSVIEKGQTVTLRCDPISGHDNLYWYRRVMGKEIKFLLHFVKESKQDESGMPNNRFLAERTGGTYSTLKVQPAELEDSGVYFCASSQDNGALYEQYFGPGTRLTVT.